This T cell receptor beta chain was found in a study of T cell clonality in common variable immunodeficiency. Profiling relied on immunoSEQ multiplex PCR, and the TCRdb table lists in-frame clones only, not all of them. This set yields some 11,000 clones and no singletons; the top ten hold 6% to 6.5%. Findings of the study overall: Shared TCRbeta clones were fewer between CVID subjects than controls. In common variable immunodeficiency, TCR beta chains reportedly carried fewer deletions and N-nucleotide insertions. Links between repertoire features and CVID complications were heterogeneity-limited.

To note about this clone: Its specificity is unknown. The sequenced fragment ends 3 residues before the CDR3 boundary, so the rest is inferred from the germline J gene.

Trimming cost V 5 bases and J 2 bases, with 16 bases left between them. Germline V gene data show CDR1 as SGHVS and CDR2 as FNYEAQ. The CDR3 is made up of 15 amino acids. Aged roughly 8 to 70 years, CVID subjects averaged around 40 years old. The clonotype originates from a human donor with common variable immunodeficiency. The sequenced sample consisted of peripheral blood mononuclear cells. V is TRBV7-6 and J is TRBJ2-7, with D possibly matching TRBD1 (6 bases). The CDR3 sequence: CASSPRGSGAYEQYF. The CDR3 bases that were read are TGTGCCAGCAGCCCGAGGGGGTCCGGTGCCTACGAG.